These 30 T cell receptor beta chains were sequenced from one sample in a study of blood T cell repertoires in COVID-19. Assay used: immunoSEQ multiplex PCR; TCRdb lists only in-frame clones, some missing. This table holds hundreds of thousands of clones, around 89% found once. The sequencing input was PBMCs or T cells enriched from blood (not recorded which). These receptors came from a woman between 25 and 40 years old who had recovered from COVID-19.

The chain joins TRBV7-2 to TRBJ2-4, with D possibly matching TRBD2 (6 bases). The CDR3 is 14 residues long. With 1 base removed from V and 7 bases from J, the gap between germline ends came to 11 bases. Germline assignment: CDR1 SGHTA and CDR2 FQGNSA. CDR3 nucleotides: TGTGCCAGCAGCTTAGAGGGCGGGGCCAACATTCAGTACTTC. Its protein product is CASSLEGGANIQYF.

This clone was observed once. V gene TRBV5-1 combines with J gene TRBJ2-2; TRBD2 agrees at 13 bases. Germline values: CDR1 SGHRS, CDR2 YFSETQ. V lost 3 bases, J lost 5 bases, and 1 base stayed unmatched. The CDR3 is 15 residues long. Here the CDR3 DNA reads TGCGCCAGCAGCTGGACTAGCGGGAGAACCGGGGAGCTGTTTTTT. This sequence encodes CASSWTSGRTGELFF. Looking up the rest from reference TRBV5-1 and TRBJ2-2 gives the full variable domain: KAGVTQTPRYLIKTRGQQVTLSCSPISGHRSVSWYQQTPGQGLQFLFEYFSETQRNKGNFPGRFSGRQFSNSRSEMNVSTLELGDSALYLCASSWTSGRTGELFFGEGSRLTVL.

A remark on this clone: One end of the junction is discordant with germline, which a read error may explain. The chain employs TRBV6-2 or TRBV6-3 and TRBJ2-1, with 8 bases aligning to TRBD2. Germline CDR1 MNHEY, CDR2 SVGEGT. This CDR3 is 15 amino acids long. This CDR3 reads CASTYPTGGRGEQFF. DNA of the CDR3: TGTGCCAGCACTTACCCGACGGGAGGGAGGGGTGAGCAGTTCTTC.

The chain combines TRBV6-5 with TRBJ1-2; the D gene is possibly TRBD1 (6 bases). Germline V gene sequence: CDR1 MNHEY, CDR2 SVGAGI. V was cut by 8 bases and J by 2 bases, with 9 bases left in between. CDR3 length: 12 residues. The CDR3 spells CASRDRNYGYTF. The DNA of the CDR3 is TGTGCCAGCCGAGACAGGAACTATGGCTACACCTTC.

V gene TRBV30 combines with J gene TRBJ2-3; the D is unclear. The CDR3 contains 15 residues. Per germline, CDR1 GTSNPN and CDR2 SVGIG (reference sequence). Trimming removed 0 bases at V and 3 bases at J, with 13 bases between. CDR3 loop: CAWSVGSQRTDTQYF. CDR3 nucleotides: TGTGCCTGGAGTGTCGGGTCCCAGCGTACAGATACGCAGTATTTT.

This clone came up a few times. The chain carries TRBV27 and TRBJ2-1; 11 nucleotides agree with TRBD2. The trim removed 5 bases at V and 2 bases at J, leaving 14 bases unmatched. This CDR3 is built from 19 residues. Germline V gene data show CDR1 as MNHEY and CDR2 as SMNVEV (reference sequence). DNA of the CDR3: TGTGCCAGCAGTCAGGGACTAGCGGTAGGATATATGCCCTACAATGAGCAGTTCTTC. Encoded protein: CASSQGLAVGYMPYNEQFF.

The chain couples TRBV5-1 to TRBJ2-1; D might be TRBD2 (5 bases). The length of the CDR3 is 15 residues. In germline, CDR1 is SGHRS, CDR2 YFSETQ. V was cut by 1 base and J by 4 bases, with 12 bases left in between. CDR3 amino acids: CASSLLARNYNEQFF. For the CDR3, the DNA is TGCGCCAGCAGCTTGTTAGCGAGGAATTACAATGAGCAGTTCTTC.

The V and J genes are TRBV4-2 and TRBJ1-1; 7 bases match TRBD1. The CDR3 has 15 residues. Germline trimming cut 3 bases from V and 3 bases from J; bases unmatched to any gene: 7. Germline CDR1 reads LGHNA; CDR2 reads YNFKEQ. Here the CDR3 reads CASSQGQMGDTEAFF. The CDR3 nucleotides read TGTGCCAGCAGCCAGGGACAGATGGGGGACACTGAAGCTTTCTTT.

The V and J genes are TRBV4-2 and TRBJ2-6, with no clear D. Germline V gene lookup returns CDR1 LGHNA and CDR2 YNFKEQ. V was trimmed by 0 bases and J by 2 bases, leaving 8 bases between them. This CDR3 has 16 residues. CDR3 nucleotides: TGTGCCAGCAGCCAAGAAAGCAGGACTGGGGCCAACGTCCTGACTTTC. Protein sequence: CASSQESRTGANVLTF.

The sample holds one count of this clone. The chain is built from TRBV30 and TRBJ1-3; TRBD1 aligns across 7 bases. Trimming at V came to 3 bases and at J to 7 bases, leaving 3 bases not matched to a gene. The CDR3 runs to 12 residues. Germline-derived CDR1 and CDR2 are GTSNPN and SVGIG (reference sequence). The CDR3 DNA reads TGTGCCTGGAGCCAGGGGGAGAACACCATATATTTT. It translates to CAWSQGENTIYF. The entire variable domain, with the rest obtained from reference TRBV30 and TRBJ1-3, is as follows: SQTIHQWPATLVQPVGSPLSLECTVEGTSNPNLYWYRQAAGRGLQLLFYSVGIGQISSEVPQNLSASRPQDRQFILSSKKLLLSDSGFYLCAWSQGENTIYFGEGSWLTVV.

The chain employs TRBV4-1 and TRBJ2-2; TRBD2 aligns across 8 bases. CDR3 length: 16 amino acids. Germline CDR1 reads MGHRA; CDR2 reads YSYEKL. After removal of 1 base from V and 7 bases from J, the junction contained 8 bases not matched to a gene. The CDR3 here is CASSQGSGSFDGELFF. The CDR3 region has the DNA TGCGCCAGCAGCCAAGGCAGCGGGAGTTTTGACGGGGAGCTGTTTTTT.

The chain combines TRBV5-1 with TRBJ2-6; 7 nucleotides agree with TRBD1. CDR1 is SGHRS, CDR2 YFSETQ, per germline. Trimming removed 4 bases from V and 2 bases from J; junction bases left unmatched: 9. This CDR3 is built from 17 residues. CDR3 sequence reads: CASSPDRSLPGANVLTF. In nucleotides, the CDR3 is TGCGCCAGCAGCCCGGACAGGTCGCTCCCTGGGGCCAACGTCCTGACTTTC.

This CDR3 is CASSLRLSGSHEQYF. The CDR3 DNA sequence: TGTGCCAGCAGCTTACGTTTAAGCGGGAGCCACGAGCAGTACTTC. The rearrangement links TRBV7-8 to TRBJ2-7; TRBD2 aligns across 8 bases. The CDR3 spans 15 residues. CDR1 SGHVS and CDR2 FQNEAQ come from the germline V gene. Unmatched junction bases numbered 8, after V lost 2 bases and J lost 5 bases.

The chain is built from TRBV5-5 and TRBJ2-2; 7 bases are shared with TRBD1. The CDR3 length is 15 residues. After removal of 3 bases from V and 5 bases from J, the junction contained 7 bases not matched to a gene. Germline CDR1 SGHKS, CDR2 YYEKEE (reference sequence). CDR3 loop: CASSYETGMTGELFF. CDR3 in DNA: TGTGCCAGCAGCTATGAGACAGGGATGACCGGGGAGCTGTTTTTT.

This chain connects TRBV19 to TRBJ2-1; TRBD1 matches 10 bases. The germline CDR1 and CDR2 sequences are LNHDA and SQIVND (reference sequence). The CDR3 consists of 14 residues. V dropped 5 bases and J dropped 7; count of bases not matched to a gene: 5. DNA for the CDR3: TGTGCCAGTAGTCCGGGACAGGGGAAGAATGAGCAGTTCTTC. Translated: CASSPGQGKNEQFF.

The V gene is TRBV9, the J gene TRBJ2-1; 7 nucleotides line up with TRBD2. With 3 bases clipped from V and 1 base from J, the junction kept 7 bases outside the gene matches. This CDR3 comprises 16 residues. Germline lookup yields CDR1 SGDLS and CDR2 YYNGEE. CDR3 coding DNA: TGTGCCAGCAGCGCCCGACTAGCCCGATCCTACAATGAGCAGTTCTTC. This sequence encodes CASSARLARSYNEQFF.

This clone occurred once. The chain recombines TRBV28 with TRBJ1-3; the D is unclear. Trimming removed 3 bases from V and 4 bases from J, with 7 bases in between. The germline gives CDR1 MDHEN, CDR2 SYDVKM. The CDR3 has 13 amino acids. CDR3 region: CASSFLTGNTIYF. The CDR3 DNA follows: TGTGCCAGCAGTTTTCTAACCGGAAACACCATATATTTT.

This clone was detected only once. In DNA, the CDR3 is TGTGCCAGCCGAAACCGGGGGAGCTCCTACAATGAGCAGTTCTTC. Amino acids: CASRNRGSSYNEQFF. The V call is TRBV5-4, the J call TRBJ2-1; D might be TRBD2 (6 bases). V gave up 7 bases and J gave up 0 bases, with 14 bases separating them. CDR3 length: 15 residues. Germline V lookup: CDR1 SGHNT, CDR2 YYREEE (reference sequence). The whole variable domain, remainder taken from reference TRBV5-4 and TRBJ2-1, is ETGVTQSPTHLIKTRGQQVTLRCSSQSGHNTVSWYQQALGQGPQFIFQYYREEENGRGNFPPRFSGLQFPNYSSELNVNALELDDSALYLCASRNRGSSYNEQFFGPGTRLTVL.

CDR3 protein: CAISEPDRGFRPYEQYF. In DNA form, the CDR3 reads TGTGCCATCAGTGAGCCTGACAGAGGTTTTAGGCCCTACGAGCAGTACTTC. This rearrangement joins TRBV10-3 to TRBJ2-7, with D perhaps matching TRBD1 (5 bases). From germline, CDR1 is ENHRY and CDR2 SYGVKD. CDR3 length: 17 amino acids. The V end was cut by 2 bases, the J end by 2 bases, with 19 bases between.

CDR3 coding DNA: TGTGCCTGGAGTTCCGGGGTTTGGGAAAAACTGTTTTTT. Protein product: CAWSSGVWEKLFF. V gene TRBV30 combines with J gene TRBJ1-4; no clear D gene. CDR3 length: 13 residues. Trimming removed 2 bases from V and 8 bases from J, with 12 bases in between. Germline V gives CDR1 GTSNPN, CDR2 SVGIG (reference sequence).

This clone came up a few times. DNA for the CDR3: TGTGCCAGTAGTACGACTAGCGGCCAAGAGACCCAGTACTTC. Protein: CASSTTSGQETQYF. This rearrangement joins TRBV19 to TRBJ2-5; 9 bases are a match to TRBD2. V was pared by 4 bases and J by 1 base, with 1 base of the junction left unmatched. The CDR3 consists of 14 residues. Germline V gives CDR1 LNHDA, CDR2 SQIVND (reference sequence). The variable domain in full, with the rest retrieved from reference TRBV19 and TRBJ2-5, is DGGITQSPKYLFRKEGQNVTLSCEQNLNHDAMYWYRQDPGQGLRLIYYSQIVNDFQKGDIAEGYSVSREKKESFPLTVTSAQKNPTAFYLCASSTTSGQETQYFGPGTRLLVL.

This rearrangement joins TRBV4-3 to TRBJ1-4; 10 bases match TRBD1. Germline lookup yields CDR1 LGHNA and CDR2 YSLEER. CDR3 length: 18 amino acids. Unmatched junction bases numbered 7, after V lost 2 bases and J lost 1 base. The CDR3 region is CASSQSPGQGRTNEKLFF. In DNA form, the CDR3 reads TGCGCCAGCAGCCAATCGCCGGGACAGGGGAGAACTAATGAAAAACTGTTTTTT.

This sequence joins TRBV5-6 and TRBJ2-2; D gene uncertain. V was cut by 1 base and J by 0 bases, with 7 bases left in between. The CDR3 loop spans 15 amino acids. Germline CDR1 reads SGHDT; CDR2 reads YYEEEE. This CDR3 reads CASSLPFANTGELFF. Here the CDR3 DNA reads TGTGCCAGCAGCTTGCCGTTCGCGAACACCGGGGAGCTGTTTTTT.

This clone was counted between two and nine times. The genes are TRBV7-2 and TRBJ2-5; maybe TRBD2 (6 bases). Trimming removed 6 bases at V and 5 bases at J, with 25 bases between. Per the germline V gene, CDR1 is SGHTA and CDR2 is FQGNSA. The length of the CDR3 is 17 residues. CDR3 nucleotides: TGTGCCAGCAGTCGTGCTGGAGGGACTGGGATGGCGGAGACCCAGTACTTC. Its translation is CASSRAGGTGMAETQYF.

This clone occurred a few times. The CDR3 loop reads CASTSNRVNYGYTF. The CDR3, as DNA: TGTGCCAGCACCTCGAACAGGGTTAACTATGGCTACACCTTC. This rearrangement joins TRBV6-5 to TRBJ1-2; tentative D call: TRBD1 (6 bases). CDR1 is MNHEY and CDR2 is SVGAGI in the germline V gene. The CDR3 has 14 amino acids. V dropped 7 bases and J dropped 1 base, with 13 bases sitting between them.

This sequence joins TRBV10-2 and TRBJ2-1, with 8 bases identical to TRBD2. This CDR3 contains 12 residues. The V gene end was trimmed by 0 bases and the J gene end by 12 bases; junction bases not matched to a gene: 1. CDR1 WSHSY and CDR2 SAAADI come from the germline V gene. The CDR3 nucleotides read TGCGCCAGCAGTGAGTCCCGGGGGGGGCAGTTCTTC. As protein: CASSESRGGQFF.

This clone was recorded a few times. For the CDR3, the DNA is TGTGCCAGCAGCGCCACATCTAGAAATACGCAGTATTTT. Protein: CASSATSRNTQYF. The chain carries TRBV9 and TRBJ2-3; D is unclear. This CDR3 has 13 residues. Germline V gene sequence: CDR1 SGDLS, CDR2 YYNGEE. Trimming stripped 3 bases from V and 7 bases from J, with 12 bases between.

The J gene is TRBJ1-1, the V gene TRBV6-1; 7 bases are a match to TRBD1. This CDR3 has 13 amino acids. Trimming removed 3 bases from V and 7 bases from J; junction bases left unmatched: 5. Germline CDR1 and CDR2: MNHNS and SASEGT. CDR3 loop: CASSDGTEIEAFF. CDR3 DNA: TGTGCCAGCAGTGACGGGACAGAGATTGAAGCTTTCTTT.

V and J are TRBV7-5 and TRBJ1-5. TRBV7-5 is a pseudogene locus. The length of the CDR3 is 13 residues. CDR3: CAGRWYSNQPQHF. The CDR3 nucleotides are TGTGCCGGGAGGTGGTATAGCAATCAGCCCCAGCATTTT.

This rearrangement joins TRBV14 to TRBJ2-5, with 11 bases aligning to TRBD2. The CDR3 runs 17 residues. The J segment lost 6 bases and the V segment lost 0 bases, leaving 9 bases of the junction unmatched. Germline loops: CDR1 SGHDN, CDR2 FVKESK. CDR3 bases: TGTGCCAGCAGCCAAGATCTGGTAGCTAGCGGGAGGAAGACCCAGTACTTC. Translation: CASSQDLVASGRKTQYF.